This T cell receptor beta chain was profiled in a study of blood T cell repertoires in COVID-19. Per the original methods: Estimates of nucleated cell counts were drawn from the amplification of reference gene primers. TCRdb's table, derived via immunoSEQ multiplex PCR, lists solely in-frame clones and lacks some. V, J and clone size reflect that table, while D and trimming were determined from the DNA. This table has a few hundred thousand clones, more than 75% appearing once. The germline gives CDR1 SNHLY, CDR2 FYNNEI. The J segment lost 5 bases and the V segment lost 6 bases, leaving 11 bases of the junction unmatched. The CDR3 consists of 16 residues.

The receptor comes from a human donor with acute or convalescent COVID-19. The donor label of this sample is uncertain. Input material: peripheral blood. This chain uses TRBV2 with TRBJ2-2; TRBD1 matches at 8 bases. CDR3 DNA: TGTGCCAGCAGCCAGGGGACAGGAAGAAAGACCGGGGAGCTGTTTTTT. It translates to CASSQGTGRKTGELFF.